Listed below are T cell receptor beta chains from one sample, sequenced in a study of blood T cell repertoires in COVID-19. Profiling relied on immunoSEQ multiplex PCR, and the TCRdb table lists in-frame clones only, not all of them. The sample contains about 97,000 clones, 90% to 95% of which appear only once. Material for sequencing was peripheral blood. These receptors all come from a man in his fifties with acute or convalescent COVID-19. CDR3s include the opening cysteine and the closing phenylalanine or tryptophan. The order of the fields is D gene, V gene, clone size, J gene, CDR3 protein, CDR3 DNA. A D gene is named only where the DNA matches it firmly. Expanded clones are given a class, and other clones once, few, many or no size at all.

TRBD1	TRBV19	-	TRBJ2-1	CASSRDSLDEQFF	TGTGCCAGTAGTCGGGACAGCTTGGATGAGCAGTTCTTC
-	TRBV5-1	-	TRBJ1-1	CASSSPGYEAFF	TGCGCCAGCAGCTCCCCGGGTTACGAAGCTTTCTTT
TRBD1	TRBV5-6	-	TRBJ1-5	CASSTGTGGGNQPQHF	TGTGCCAGCAGCACAGGGACAGGGGGCGGCAATCAGCCCCAGCATTTT
-	TRBV19	once	TRBJ2-5	CASSPPSGRGQVETQYF	TGTGCCAGTAGTCCCCCGTCTGGCAGGGGCCAGGTGGAGACCCAGTACTTC
-	TRBV11-3	-	TRBJ2-5	CASSEVGQGWGTQYF	TGTGCCAGCAGCGAGGTTGGGCAGGGGTGGGGGACCCAGTACTTC
-	TRBV5-6	-	TRBJ1-5	CASSLGPRGSPPQHF	TGTGCCAGCAGCTTGGGGCCCCGTGGTTCGCCGCCCCAGCATTTT
TRBD1	TRBV5-1	-	TRBJ2-1	CASSSGQGYNEQFF	TGCGCCAGCAGCTCCGGACAGGGCTACAATGAGCAGTTCTTC
-	TRBV7-2	-	TRBJ2-3	CASSLTGLVTDTQYF	TGTGCCAGCAGCCTGACAGGTTTGGTTACAGATACGCAGTATTTT
-	TRBV19	once	TRBJ1-1	CASSTVNTEAFF	TGTGCCAGTAGTACGGTGAACACTGAAGCTTTCTTT
TRBD1	TRBV28	-	TRBJ1-6	CASSGDRGIYNSPLHF	TGTGCCAGCAGTGGTGACAGGGGGATTTATAATTCACCCCTCCACTTT
-	TRBV13	-	TRBJ1-1	CASSPPAAPPEAFF	TGTGCCAGCAGCCCCCCGGCGGCTCCCCCTGAAGCTTTCTTT
-	TRBV12-3/TRBV12-4	-	TRBJ1-1	CASSVNTEAFF	TGTGCCAGCAGCGTAAACACTGAAGCTTTCTTT
-	TRBV7-8	-	TRBJ2-5	CASSLPGETQYF	TGTGCCAGCAGCTTACCCGGGGAGACCCAGTACTTC
TRBD1	TRBV20-1	-	TRBJ1-4	CSASPPRDRGSSWEKLFF	TGCAGTGCTAGTCCACCCCGGGACAGGGGGTCATCTTGGGAAAAACTGTTTTTT
-	TRBV13	-	TRBJ2-5	CASSRGGRNKETQYF	TGTGCCAGCAGCAGAGGAGGGAGAAATAAGGAGACCCAGTACTTC
TRBD1	TRBV2	-	TRBJ2-2	CASSEGTGIYITGELFF	TGTGCCAGCAGTGAGGGGACAGGGATCTATATTACCGGGGAGCTGTTTTTT
TRBD2	TRBV27	once	TRBJ2-1	CASSLTRFGTSGGHNEQFF	TGTGCCAGCAGTTTAACTCGTTTCGGAACTAGCGGGGGCCACAATGAGCAGTTCTTC
TRBD2	TRBV7-2	-	TRBJ2-5	CASTPPRGVAGGETQYF	TGTGCCAGCACGCCTCCCCGGGGGGTAGCGGGGGGGGAGACCCAGTACTTC
-	TRBV5-5	-	TRBJ2-1	CASSLVWDIYNEQFF	TGTGCCAGCAGCTTGGTTTGGGACATCTACAATGAGCAGTTCTTC
TRBD2	TRBV30	-	TRBJ2-5	CAWNRGLADQETQYF	TGTGCCTGGAATCGGGGACTAGCGGATCAAGAGACCCAGTACTTC
-	TRBV10-2	-	TRBJ2-3	CASSHFPQGFSDTQYF	TGCGCCAGCAGCCATTTTCCGCAGGGGTTTTCAGATACGCAGTATTTT
TRBD2	TRBV2	-	TRBJ2-2	CASSEASGGARTGELFF	TGTGCCAGCAGTGAAGCTAGCGGGGGGGCCAGGACCGGGGAGCTGTTTTTT
TRBD2	TRBV7-3	-	TRBJ2-7	CASSPSGGIGDEQYF	TGTGCCAGCAGCCCGTCGGGAGGGATCGGGGACGAGCAGTACTTC
TRBD1	TRBV7-9	-	TRBJ1-3	CASSPSTGWGNTIYF	TGTGCCAGCAGCCCATCGACAGGGTGGGGAAACACCATATATTTT
-	TRBV29-1	-	TRBJ2-6	CSPFPNGANVLTF	TGCAGCCCATTCCCCAATGGGGCCAACGTCCTGACTTTC
-	TRBV28	-	TRBJ1-6	CASSPGHSYSYNSPLHF	TGTGCCAGCAGCCCGGGACACAGTTACTCCTATAATTCACCCCTCCACTTT
-	TRBV5-4	-	TRBJ1-1	CASSLQNNMNTEAFF	TGTGCCAGCAGCTTGCAGAACAACATGAACACTGAAGCTTTCTTT
-	TRBV7-9	-	TRBJ2-2	CASSLEGRTGELFF	TGTGCCAGCAGCTTAGAAGGGAGAACCGGGGAGCTGTTTTTT
-	TRBV9	-	TRBJ1-1	CASSVMGGEPEAFF	TGTGCCAGCAGCGTAATGGGAGGGGAGCCTGAAGCTTTCTTT
-	TRBV30	-	TRBJ1-1	CAWSVLGNFGAFF	TGTGCCTGGAGTGTACTGGGCAATTTTGGCGCTTTCTTT
-	TRBV6-6	once	TRBJ1-5	CASSPLEGNQPQHF	TGTGCCAGCAGTCCGTTGGAGGGGAATCAGCCCCAGCATTTT
TRBD1	TRBV9	-	TRBJ2-1	CASSTGPHPGQTKNEQFF	TGTGCCAGCAGCACAGGGCCCCACCCGGGACAGACAAAGAATGAGCAGTTCTTC
-	TRBV19	-	TRBJ1-5	CASSTQGFGQPQHF	TGTGCCAGTAGTACCCAGGGGTTCGGGCAGCCCCAGCATTTT
-	TRBV2	-	TRBJ2-7	CASSALPSYEQYF	TGTGCCAGCAGCGCGCTTCCCTCCTACGAGCAGTACTTC
-	TRBV12-3/TRBV12-4	few	TRBJ2-2	CASSFYPGELFF	TGTGCCAGCAGTTTTTATCCTGGGGAGCTGTTTTTT
-	TRBV7-2	-	TRBJ1-5	CASSLERDQPQHF	TGTGCCAGCAGCTTAGAGAGGGATCAGCCCCAGCATTTT
-	TRBV5-1	-	TRBJ2-4	CASAAQAKNIQYF	TGCGCCAGCGCAGCACAGGCCAAAAACATTCAGTACTTC
-	TRBV12-3/TRBV12-4	-	TRBJ1-2	CASRLDNYGYTF	TGTGCCAGCAGACTAGACAACTATGGCTACACCTTC
-	TRBV11-2	-	TRBJ1-1	CASSDDRLEAFF	TGTGCCAGCAGCGACGACAGGCTGGAAGCTTTCTTT
-	TRBV19	-	TRBJ1-5	CASTSLDRGGNQPQHF	TGTGCCAGTACCTCCCTGGACAGAGGTGGCAATCAGCCCCAGCATTTT
-	TRBV4-1	-	TRBJ2-7	CASSQAPTALSYEQYF	TGCGCCAGCAGCCAAGCGCCGACAGCCCTCTCCTACGAGCAGTACTTC
TRBD1	TRBV7-2	-	TRBJ2-7	CASSFWDRPEQYF	TGTGCCAGCAGCTTTTGGGACAGGCCCGAGCAGTACTTC
TRBD1	TRBV6-1	-	TRBJ1-5	CASSESGGGYQPQHF	TGTGCCAGCAGTGAGTCAGGGGGAGGCTATCAGCCCCAGCATTTT
TRBD1	TRBV6-5	few	TRBJ1-6	CASSKTGLNSPLHF	TGTGCCAGCAGTAAGACAGGGCTAAATTCACCCCTCCACTTT
-	TRBV7-2	once	TRBJ1-4	CASSLGFREKLFF	TGTGCCAGCAGCTTAGGGTTCAGGGAAAAACTGTTTTTT
-	TRBV2	once	TRBJ2-2	CASRVYANTGELFF	TGTGCCAGCAGAGTCTACGCGAACACCGGGGAGCTGTTTTTT